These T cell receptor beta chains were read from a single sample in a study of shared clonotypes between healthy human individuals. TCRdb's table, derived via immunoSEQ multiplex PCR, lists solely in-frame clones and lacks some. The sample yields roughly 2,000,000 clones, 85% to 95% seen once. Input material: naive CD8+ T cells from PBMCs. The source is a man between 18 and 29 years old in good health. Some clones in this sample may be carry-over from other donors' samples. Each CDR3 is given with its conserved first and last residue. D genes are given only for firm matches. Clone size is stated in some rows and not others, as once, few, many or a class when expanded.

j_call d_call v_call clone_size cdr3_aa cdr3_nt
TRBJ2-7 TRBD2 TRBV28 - CASSLSPSGIYEQYF TGTGCCAGCAGTTTATCGCCTAGCGGGATCTACGAGCAGTACTTC
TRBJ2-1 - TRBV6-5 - CASSYFSGTYNEQFF TGTGCCAGCAGTTACTTTAGCGGCACCTACAATGAGCAGTTCTTC
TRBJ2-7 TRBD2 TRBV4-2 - CASSPTDGRANDEQYF TGTGCCAGCAGCCCCACGGACGGGAGGGCTAATGACGAGCAGTACTTC
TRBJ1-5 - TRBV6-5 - CASSYATNQPQHF TGTGCCAGCAGTTATGCCACCAATCAGCCCCAGCATTTT
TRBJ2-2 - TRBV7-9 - CASTPWQVESASHRGELFF TGTGCCAGCACCCCTTGGCAAGTCGAGTCAGCTAGCCACCGCGGGGAGCTGTTTTTT
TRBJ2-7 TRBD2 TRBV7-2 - CASSDILAGTYEQYF TGTGCCAGCAGCGATATACTAGCGGGGACCTACGAGCAGTACTTC
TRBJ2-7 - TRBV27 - CASRPGSLGNEQYF TGTGCCAGCAGACCGGGTTCGTTAGGGAACGAGCAGTACTTC
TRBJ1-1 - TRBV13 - CASSRVDTEAFF TGTGCCAGCAGCAGGGTAGACACTGAAGCTTTCTTT
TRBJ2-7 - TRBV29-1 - CSAADYEQYF TGCAGCGCTGCTGACTACGAGCAGTACTTC
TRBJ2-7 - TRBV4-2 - CASSQASSVTYEQYF TGTGCCAGCAGCCAAGCGTCTAGCGTTACCTACGAGCAGTACTTC
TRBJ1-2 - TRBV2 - CASSEEGSNPWGYTF TGTGCCAGCAGTGAAGAGGGCTCTAACCCATGGGGCTACACCTTC
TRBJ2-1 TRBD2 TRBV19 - CASRGRDPYNEQFF TGTGCCAGCCGCGGGAGGGATCCCTACAATGAGCAGTTCTTC
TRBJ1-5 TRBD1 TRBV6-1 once CASSEYRGSNQPQHF TGTGCCAGCAGTGAATACAGGGGATCCAATCAGCCCCAGCATTTT
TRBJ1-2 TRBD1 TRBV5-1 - CASSLTRGQGTYGYTF TGCGCCAGCAGCTTGACCCGAGGACAGGGGACCTATGGCTACACCTTC
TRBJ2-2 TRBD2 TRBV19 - CASSPGRVNGPGELFF TGTGCCAGTAGCCCCGGGAGGGTTAATGGTCCCGGGGAGCTGTTTTTT
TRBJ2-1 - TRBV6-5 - CASSYRGTSNNEQFF TGTGCCAGCAGTTACAGGGGGACTTCTAACAATGAGCAGTTCTTC
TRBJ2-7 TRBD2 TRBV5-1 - CASSLIPGGEDYEQYF TGCGCCAGCAGCTTGATCCCGGGAGGAGAGGACTACGAGCAGTACTTC
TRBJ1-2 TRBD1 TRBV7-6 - CASSFSGGSNYGYTF TGTGCCAGCAGCTTCTCAGGGGGATCTAACTATGGCTACACCTTC
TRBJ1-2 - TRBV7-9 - CASSLGLEGYTF TGTGCCAGCAGCTTGGGACTAGAAGGCTACACCTTC
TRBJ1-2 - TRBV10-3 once CAISARAQDVPINGYTF TGTGCCATCAGTGCCCGGGCCCAGGATGTCCCAATAAATGGCTACACCTTC
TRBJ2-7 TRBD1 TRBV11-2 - CASSGQDRLGEQYF TGTGCCAGCAGCGGGCAGGACAGGTTAGGCGAGCAGTACTTC
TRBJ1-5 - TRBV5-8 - CASSLWGEVRNQPQHF TGTGCCAGCAGCTTGTGGGGGGAGGTCCGCAATCAGCCCCAGCATTTT
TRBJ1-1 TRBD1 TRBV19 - CASRPRDRNTEAFF TGTGCCAGTAGACCCCGGGACAGGAACACTGAAGCTTTCTTT
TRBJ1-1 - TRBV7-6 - CASSLEWGGTEAFF TGTGCCAGCAGCTTAGAGTGGGGAGGCACTGAAGCTTTCTTT
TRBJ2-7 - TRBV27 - CASSLSPGYPSREQYF TGTGCCAGCAGTTTATCCCCCGGATACCCTTCTCGGGAGCAGTACTTC